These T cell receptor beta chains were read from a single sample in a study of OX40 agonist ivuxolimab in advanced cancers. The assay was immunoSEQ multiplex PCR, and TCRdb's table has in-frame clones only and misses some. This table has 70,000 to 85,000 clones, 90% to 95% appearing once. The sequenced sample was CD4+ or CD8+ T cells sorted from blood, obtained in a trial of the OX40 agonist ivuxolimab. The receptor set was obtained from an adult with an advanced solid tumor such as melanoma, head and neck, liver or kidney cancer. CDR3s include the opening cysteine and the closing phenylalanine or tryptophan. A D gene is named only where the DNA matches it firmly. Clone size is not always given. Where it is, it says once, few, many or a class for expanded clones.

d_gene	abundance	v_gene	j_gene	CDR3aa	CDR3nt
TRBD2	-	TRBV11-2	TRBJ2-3	CASSFSGDASGSTDTQYF	TGTGCCAGCAGCTTCAGCGGTGATGCTAGCGGGAGTACAGATACGCAGTATTTT
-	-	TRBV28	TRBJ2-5	CASRPGPETQYF	TGTGCCAGCAGGCCAGGGCCCGAGACCCAGTACTTC
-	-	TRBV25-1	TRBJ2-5	CASSGFPGTEETQYF	TGTGCCAGCAGCGGATTTCCAGGCACTGAGGAGACCCAGTACTTC
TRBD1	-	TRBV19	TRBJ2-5	CASSVPGTGETQYF	TGTGCCAGTAGTGTTCCCGGGACAGGGGAGACCCAGTACTTC
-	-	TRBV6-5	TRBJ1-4	CASSYSGHTNEKLFF	TGTGCCAGCAGTTACTCGGGACACACTAATGAAAAACTGTTTTTT
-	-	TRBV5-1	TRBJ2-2	CASSLVAIGTGELFF	TGCGCCAGCAGCTTGGTGGCCATCGGTACCGGGGAGCTGTTTTTT
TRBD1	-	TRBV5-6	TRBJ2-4	CASRARGAKNIQYF	TGTGCCAGCAGGGCCAGGGGGGCCAAAAACATTCAGTACTTC
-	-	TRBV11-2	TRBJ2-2	CASSAWDFGTGELFF	TGTGCCAGCAGCGCTTGGGACTTCGGCACCGGGGAGCTGTTTTTT
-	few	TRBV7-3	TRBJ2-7	CASSPRASPGGEQYF	TGTGCCAGCAGCCCCCGGGCCTCCCCCGGAGGCGAGCAGTACTTC
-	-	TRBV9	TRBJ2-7	CASSVDFGSYEQYF	TGTGCCAGCAGCGTAGACTTCGGGAGCTACGAGCAGTACTTC
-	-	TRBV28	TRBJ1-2	CASRWGARNYGYTF	TGTGCCAGCAGGTGGGGGGCGCGTAACTATGGCTACACCTTC
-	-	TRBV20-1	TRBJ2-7	CSVRGGVEQYF	TGCAGTGTCCGAGGAGGGGTCGAGCAGTACTTC
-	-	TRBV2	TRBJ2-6	CASSVGRGTGANVLTF	TGTGCCAGCAGTGTGGGTAGGGGGACTGGGGCCAACGTCCTGACTTTC
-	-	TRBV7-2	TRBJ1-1	CASSLASVNTEAFF	TGTGCCAGCAGCTTAGCGAGTGTGAACACTGAAGCTTTCTTT
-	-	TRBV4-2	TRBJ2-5	CASSQFVTGETQYF	TGTGCCAGCAGCCAATTCGTGACGGGAGAGACCCAGTACTTC
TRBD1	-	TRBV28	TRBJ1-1	CASSIRLPGQGASEAFF	TGTGCCAGCAGTATCAGACTTCCGGGACAGGGAGCCTCTGAAGCTTTCTTT
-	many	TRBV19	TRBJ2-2	CASIGRVNTGELFF	TGTGCCAGTATAGGCAGGGTGAACACCGGGGAGCTGTTTTTT
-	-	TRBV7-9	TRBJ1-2	CASEEVYGYTF	TGTGCCTCGGAGGAGGTCTATGGCTACACCTTC
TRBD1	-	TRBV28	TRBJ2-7	CASKAPPGQGVHEQYF	TGTGCCAGCAAAGCCCCGCCAGGGCAGGGGGTACACGAGCAGTACTTC
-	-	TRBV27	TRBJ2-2	CASTRTGGTGELFF	TGTGCCAGCACCCGGACAGGAGGGACCGGGGAGCTGTTTTTT
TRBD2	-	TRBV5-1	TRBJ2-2	CASSPGLAGTGELFF	TGCGCCAGCAGCCCTGGACTAGCGGGGACCGGGGAGCTGTTTTTT
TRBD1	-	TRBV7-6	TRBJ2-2	CASSFTGAAGELFF	TGTGCCAGCAGCTTTACAGGGGCGGCCGGGGAGCTGTTTTTT
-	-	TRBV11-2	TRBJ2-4	CASSLVSTGKNIQYF	TGTGCCAGCAGCTTAGTCAGTACGGGCAAAAACATTCAGTACTTC
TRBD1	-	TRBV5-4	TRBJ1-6	CASSLRGQGGSPLHF	TGTGCCAGCAGCTTGAGAGGACAGGGAGGGTCACCCCTCCACTTT
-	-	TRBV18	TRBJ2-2	CASSLGGPPPGELFF	TGTGCCAGCTCACTGGGCGGGCCGCCGCCCGGGGAGCTGTTTTTT
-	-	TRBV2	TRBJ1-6	CASRLRQNSPLHF	TGTGCCAGCAGGCTCAGACAAAATTCACCCCTCCACTTT
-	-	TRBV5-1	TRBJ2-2	CASRMGLTGELFF	TGCGCCAGTAGGATGGGACTCACCGGGGAGCTGTTTTTT
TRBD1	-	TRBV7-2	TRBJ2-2	CASSLVGRGTGELFF	TGTGCCAGCAGCTTAGTGGGCAGGGGGACCGGGGAGCTGTTTTTT
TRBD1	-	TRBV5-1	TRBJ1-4	CASSKTGYLDEKLFF	TGCGCCAGCAGCAAGACAGGGTACCTGGATGAAAAACTGTTTTTT
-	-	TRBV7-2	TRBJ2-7	CASSHSTYEQYF	TGTGCCAGCAGCCATTCTACCTACGAGCAGTACTTC
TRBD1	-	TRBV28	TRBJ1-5	CASSFDREQPQHF	TGTGCCAGCAGTTTTGACAGGGAACAGCCCCAGCATTTT
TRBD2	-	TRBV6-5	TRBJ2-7	CASSPGLAGAYEQYF	TGTGCCAGCAGCCCGGGACTAGCGGGAGCCTACGAGCAGTACTTC
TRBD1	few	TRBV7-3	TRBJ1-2	CASSPKDRRIGYTF	TGTGCCAGCAGCCCAAAGGACAGGCGTATAGGCTACACCTTC
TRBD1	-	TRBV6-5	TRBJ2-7	CASRQHRTGDEQYF	TGTGCCAGCAGACAACATAGGACAGGCGACGAGCAGTACTTC
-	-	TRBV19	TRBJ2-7	CASSLTRSYEQYF	TGTGCCAGTAGCCTCACGAGGTCCTACGAGCAGTACTTC
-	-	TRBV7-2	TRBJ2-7	CASSLGGARVLYEQYF	TGTGCCAGCAGCTTAGGCGGGGCTAGGGTTCTGTACGAGCAGTACTTC
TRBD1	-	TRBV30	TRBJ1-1	CALKGTEEITEAFF	TGTGCCTTAAAAGGGACAGAAGAAATCACTGAAGCTTTCTTT
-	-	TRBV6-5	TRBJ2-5	CASSYSPGMETQYF	TGTGCCAGCAGTTACTCGCCGGGGATGGAGACCCAGTACTTC
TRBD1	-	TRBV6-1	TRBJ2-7	CASSDPSRDSFSYEQYF	TGTGCCAGCAGTGACCCATCCCGGGACAGCTTCTCCTACGAGCAGTACTTC
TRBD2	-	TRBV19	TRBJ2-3	CASSRLAGFTDTQYF	TGTGCCAGTAGTCGACTAGCGGGGTTCACAGATACGCAGTATTTT
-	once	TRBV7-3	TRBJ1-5	CASSLSPNQPQHF	TGTGCCAGCAGCTTAAGCCCAAATCAGCCCCAGCATTTT
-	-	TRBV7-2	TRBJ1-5	CASSPQVARNDQPQHF	TGTGCCAGCAGCCCACAAGTAGCTAGGAACGATCAGCCCCAGCATTTT
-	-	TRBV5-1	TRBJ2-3	CASSLQRSSTDTQYF	TGCGCCAGCAGCCTTCAGCGGTCTAGCACAGATACGCAGTATTTT
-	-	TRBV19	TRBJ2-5	CASSRMYGVGQETQYF	TGTGCCAGTAGTCGTATGTACGGAGTAGGACAAGAGACCCAGTACTTC
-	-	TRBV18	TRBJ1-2	CASSPAVGPNYGYTF	TGTGCCAGCTCACCAGCAGTAGGGCCCAACTATGGCTACACCTTC
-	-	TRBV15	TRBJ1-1	CATSRDEVLNTEAFF	TGTGCCACCAGCAGAGATGAAGTTCTCAACACTGAAGCTTTCTTT
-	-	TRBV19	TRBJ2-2	CASSIVGSYTGELFF	TGTGCCAGTAGTATTGTCGGGAGCTACACCGGGGAGCTGTTTTTT
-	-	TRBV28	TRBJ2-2	CASSFLFTTGELFF	TGTGCCAGCAGTTTCCTGTTTACGACCGGGGAGCTGTTTTTT
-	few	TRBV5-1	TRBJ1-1	CASSLGTLRTEAFF	TGCGCCAGCAGCTTGGGGACACTGAGGACTGAAGCTTTCTTT
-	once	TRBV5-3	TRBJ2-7	CARSFPKGLSSYEQYF	TGTGCCAGAAGTTTCCCCAAGGGCCTGAGTTCCTACGAGCAGTACTTC
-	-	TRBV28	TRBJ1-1	CASTLRGNTEAFF	TGTGCCAGCACTCTTCGGGGGAACACTGAAGCTTTCTTT
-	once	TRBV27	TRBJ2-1	CASSFQGNYNEQFF	TGTGCCAGCAGTTTCCAGGGTAACTACAATGAGCAGTTCTTC
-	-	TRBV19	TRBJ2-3	CASSILGKDTQYF	TGTGCCAGTAGTATTTTAGGGAAAGATACGCAGTATTTT
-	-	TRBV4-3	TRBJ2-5	CASSQAPATRGETQYF	TGCGCCAGCAGCCAAGCCCCTGCGACCCGGGGGGAGACCCAGTACTTC
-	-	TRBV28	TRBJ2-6	CASRSTATGANVLTF	TGTGCCAGCAGGTCGACAGCCACTGGGGCCAACGTCCTGACTTTC
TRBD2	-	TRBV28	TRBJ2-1	CASSFLLAGVEQFF	TGTGCCAGCAGTTTTCTACTAGCGGGAGTTGAGCAGTTCTTC
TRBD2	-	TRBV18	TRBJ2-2	CASRKTGLADTGELFF	TGTGCCAGCCGTAAAACAGGACTAGCCGACACCGGGGAGCTGTTTTTT